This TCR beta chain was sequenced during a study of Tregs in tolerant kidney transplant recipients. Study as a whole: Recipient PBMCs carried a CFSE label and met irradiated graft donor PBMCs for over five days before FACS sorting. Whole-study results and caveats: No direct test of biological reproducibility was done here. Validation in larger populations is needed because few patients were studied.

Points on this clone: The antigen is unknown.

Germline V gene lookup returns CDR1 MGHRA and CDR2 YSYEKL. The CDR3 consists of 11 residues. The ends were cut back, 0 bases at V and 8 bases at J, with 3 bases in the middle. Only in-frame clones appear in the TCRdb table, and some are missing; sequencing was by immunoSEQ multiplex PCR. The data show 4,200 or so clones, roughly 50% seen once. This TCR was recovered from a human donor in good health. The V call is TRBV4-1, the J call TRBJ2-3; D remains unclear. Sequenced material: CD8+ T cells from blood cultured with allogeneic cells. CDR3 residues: CASSQDATQYF. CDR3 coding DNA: TGCGCCAGCAGCCAAGATGCTACGCAGTATTTT.